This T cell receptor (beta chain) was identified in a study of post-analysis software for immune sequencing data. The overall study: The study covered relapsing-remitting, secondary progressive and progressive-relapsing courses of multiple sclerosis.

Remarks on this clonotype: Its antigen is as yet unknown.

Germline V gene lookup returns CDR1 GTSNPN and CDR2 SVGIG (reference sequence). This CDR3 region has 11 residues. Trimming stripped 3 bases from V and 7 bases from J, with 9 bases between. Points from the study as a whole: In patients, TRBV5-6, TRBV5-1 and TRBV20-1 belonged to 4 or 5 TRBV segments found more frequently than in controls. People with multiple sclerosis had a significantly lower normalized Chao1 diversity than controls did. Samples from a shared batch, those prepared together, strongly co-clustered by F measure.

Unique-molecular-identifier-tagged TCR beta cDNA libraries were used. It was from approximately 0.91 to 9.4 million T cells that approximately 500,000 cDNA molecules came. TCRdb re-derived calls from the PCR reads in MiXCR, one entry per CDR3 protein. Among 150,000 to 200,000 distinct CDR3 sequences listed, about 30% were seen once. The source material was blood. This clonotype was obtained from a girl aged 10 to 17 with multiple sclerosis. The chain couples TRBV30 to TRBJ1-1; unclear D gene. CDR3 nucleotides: TGTGCCTGGAGCCCTCAGGTTGAAGCTTTCTTT. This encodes CAWSPQVEAFF.